Each of the 2 T cell receptor beta chains below was sequenced from the same sample in a study of shared clonotypes between healthy human individuals. CD45RO-negative, CCR7-selected cells formed the naive CD8 fraction, which excluded terminally differentiated effector memory CD45RA+ cells. Libraries were prepared by immunoSEQ multiplex PCR; TCRdb keeps only in-frame clonotypes and omits some of them. The sample contains some 2 million clones, roughly 95% of which appear only once. The sequencing sample was made of naive CD8+ T cells sorted from blood. The receptors here all came from a man between 18 and 29 years old in good health.

This chain links TRBV7-2 with TRBJ2-1; 13 bases align to TRBD2. The CDR3 is 15 amino acids. The germline V gene encodes CDR1 SGHTA and CDR2 FQGNSA. Trimming took 6 bases from V and 6 from J; bases not matched to a gene: 5. The CDR3 nucleotides read TGTGCCAGCAGGTCGGGACTAGCGGGAACCAATGAGCAGTTCTTC. Translated: CASRSGLAGTNEQFF.

The chain recombines TRBV30 with TRBJ2-1; 10 nucleotides align to TRBD2. This CDR3 has 15 amino acids. The germline gives CDR1 GTSNPN, CDR2 SVGIG (reference sequence). The J segment lost 7 bases and the V segment lost 8 bases, leaving 14 bases of the junction unmatched. In DNA form, the CDR3 reads TGTGCCAGTACCTTTCTGCTAGCGGGGGCTAATGAGCAGTTCTTC. This sequence encodes CASTFLLAGANEQFF.